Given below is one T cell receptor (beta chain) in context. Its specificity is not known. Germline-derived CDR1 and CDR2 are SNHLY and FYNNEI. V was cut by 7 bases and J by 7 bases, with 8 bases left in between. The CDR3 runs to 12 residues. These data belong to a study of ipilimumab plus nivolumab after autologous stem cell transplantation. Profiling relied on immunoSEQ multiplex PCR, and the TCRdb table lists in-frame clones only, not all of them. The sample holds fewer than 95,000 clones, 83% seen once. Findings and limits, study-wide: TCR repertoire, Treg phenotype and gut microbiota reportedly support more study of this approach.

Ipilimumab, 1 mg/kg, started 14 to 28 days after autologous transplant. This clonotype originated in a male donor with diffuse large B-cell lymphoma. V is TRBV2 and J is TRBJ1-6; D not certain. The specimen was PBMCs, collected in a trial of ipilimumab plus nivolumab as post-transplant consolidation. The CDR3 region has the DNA TGTGCCAGCACGGGTTCAAATTCACCCCTCCACTTT. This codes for CASTGSNSPLHF.